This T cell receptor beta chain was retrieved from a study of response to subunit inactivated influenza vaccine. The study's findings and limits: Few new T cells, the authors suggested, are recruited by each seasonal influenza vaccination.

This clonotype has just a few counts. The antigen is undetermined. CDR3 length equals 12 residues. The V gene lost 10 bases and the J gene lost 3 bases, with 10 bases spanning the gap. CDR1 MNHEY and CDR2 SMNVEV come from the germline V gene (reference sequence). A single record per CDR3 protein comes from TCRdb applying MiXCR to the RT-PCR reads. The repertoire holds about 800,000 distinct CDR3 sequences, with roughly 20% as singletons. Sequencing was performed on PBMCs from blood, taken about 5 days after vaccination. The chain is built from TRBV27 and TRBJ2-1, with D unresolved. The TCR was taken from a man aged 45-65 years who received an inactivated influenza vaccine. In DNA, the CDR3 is TGTGCCACCTCGAATAGCTACAATGAGCAGTTCTTC. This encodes CATSNSYNEQFF.